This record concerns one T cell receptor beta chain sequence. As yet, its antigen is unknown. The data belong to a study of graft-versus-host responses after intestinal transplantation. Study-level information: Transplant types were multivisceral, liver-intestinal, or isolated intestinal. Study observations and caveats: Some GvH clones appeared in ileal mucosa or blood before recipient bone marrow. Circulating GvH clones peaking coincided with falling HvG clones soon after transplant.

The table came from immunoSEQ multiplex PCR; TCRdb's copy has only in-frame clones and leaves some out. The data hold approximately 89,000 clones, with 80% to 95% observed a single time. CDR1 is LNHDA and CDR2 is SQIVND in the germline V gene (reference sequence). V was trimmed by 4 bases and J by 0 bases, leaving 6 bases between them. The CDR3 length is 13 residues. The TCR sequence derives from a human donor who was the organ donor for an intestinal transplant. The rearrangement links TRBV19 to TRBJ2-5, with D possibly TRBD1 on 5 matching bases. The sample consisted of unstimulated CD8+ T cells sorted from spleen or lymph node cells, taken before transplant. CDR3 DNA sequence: TGTGCCAGTAGTACAGGGTACCAAGAGACCCAGTACTTC. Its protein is CASSTGYQETQYF.